The 25 T cell receptor beta chains below all came from one sample that was sequenced in a study of control samples from healthy donors and cancer patients. Some clones are missing from TCRdb's copy, which holds only in-frame ones; the method was immunoSEQ multiplex PCR. The sample includes 90,000 to 100,000 clones, roughly four fifths of them seen just once. The sample was blood. The source of these receptors is a man between 60 and 75 years old in good health.

This chain links TRBV24-1 with TRBJ2-3; D possibly corresponds to TRBD1 (6 bases). Germline V gene data show CDR1 as KGHDR and CDR2 as SFDVKD. V lost 3 bases, J lost 0 bases, and 15 bases lay in between. CDR3 size: 17 residues. CDR3 residues: CATSDIPRGWSTDTQYF. The DNA for the CDR3 is TGTGCCACCAGTGATATCCCCAGGGGTTGGAGCACAGATACGCAGTATTTT.

The chain uses TRBV30 and TRBJ2-5, with 10 positions matching TRBD2. The CDR3 runs to 13 residues. From germline, CDR1 is GTSNPN and CDR2 SVGIG (reference sequence). DNA of the CDR3: TGTGCGGCGGGACTAGCGAGTTGGGAGACCCAGTACTTC. This gives the protein CAAGLASWETQYF.

This chain links TRBV9 with TRBJ2-3, with D possibly being TRBD2 (5 bases). The CDR3 spans 16 residues. Germline CDR1 reads SGDLS; CDR2 reads YYNGEE. V was cut by 0 bases and J by 3 bases, with 14 bases left in between. The CDR3: CASSVDPSMGTDTQYF. In nucleotides, the CDR3 is TGTGCCAGCAGCGTAGATCCTAGCATGGGGACAGATACGCAGTATTTT.

A note on this clone: Other DNA variants within this sample encode the same CDR3. CDR3 in DNA: TGTGCCAGCAGAAAGGCCTACACTGAAGCTTTCTTT. Its protein product is CASRKAYTEAFF. V gene TRBV6-5 combines with J gene TRBJ1-1, with unresolved D. Germline V gene data show CDR1 as MNHEY and CDR2 as SVGAGI. CDR3 length equals 12 residues. V lost 6 bases and J lost 3, with 8 bases in between.

The rearrangement uses TRBV19 and TRBJ1-6, with 8 bases matching TRBD1. Germline-derived CDR1 and CDR2 are LNHDA and SQIVND (reference sequence). V shed 9 bases and J 7 bases; nucleotides not matched to a gene: 8. The CDR3 runs to 14 residues. For the CDR3, the DNA is TGTGCCAGCAGGACAGGGACTAACAATTCACCCCTCCACTTT. This codes for CASRTGTNNSPLHF.

This chain uses TRBV19 with TRBJ1-3; 7 bases match TRBD1. CDR1 is LNHDA, CDR2 SQIVND, per germline (reference sequence). This CDR3 has 17 amino acids. Trimming took 4 bases from V and 8 from J; bases not matched to a gene: 17. Here the CDR3 DNA reads TGTGCCAGTAGTACCCCCTTCAACAGGGGTCCTAGGGACACCATATATTTT. Translating gives CASSTPFNRGPRDTIYF.

The J gene is TRBJ2-7, the V gene TRBV2; D gene ambiguous. The CDR3 is 12 residues long. V lost 4 bases, J lost 7 bases, and 11 bases lay in between. Germline lookup yields CDR1 SNHLY and CDR2 FYNNEI. The CDR3 nucleotides are TGTGCCAGCAGTGTAGTTCTTCTGGAGCAGTACTTC. Its protein is CASSVVLLEQYF.

The genes are TRBV30 and TRBJ1-2; 7 bases are a match to TRBD1. Germline V lookup: CDR1 GTSNPN, CDR2 SVGIG (reference sequence). The CDR3 has 16 amino acids. The V and J ends lost 0 bases and 8 bases, in that order; junction bases with no gene match: 15. CDR3 amino acids: CAWSVRGGAGSGGYTF. The CDR3 region has the DNA TGTGCCTGGAGTGTACGAGGGGGCGCGGGTTCAGGCGGCTACACCTTC.

The V and J genes are TRBV5-6 and TRBJ2-1; D gene unclear. There are 13 residues in the CDR3. Between the trimmed V and J ends, which lost 0 bases and 9 bases, there was a span of 10 bases. Germline V lookup: CDR1 SGHDT, CDR2 YYEEEE. The CDR3 here is CASSLVRASEQFF. DNA of the CDR3: TGTGCCAGCAGCTTGGTCCGAGCTAGTGAGCAGTTCTTC.

The V and J genes are TRBV15 and TRBJ1-1; unclear D gene. This CDR3 has 13 amino acids. With 5 bases removed from V and 4 bases from J, the gap between germline ends came to 11 bases. CDR1 and CDR2 (germline): LNHNV, YYDKDF (reference sequence). The CDR3: CATSLEKGTEAFF. The CDR3 DNA follows: TGTGCCACCAGCTTAGAGAAGGGCACTGAAGCTTTCTTT. The full variable domain, with the rest looked up from reference TRBV15 and TRBJ1-1, is DAMVIQNPRYQVTQFGKPVTLSCSQTLNHNVMYWYQQKSSQAPKLLFHYYDKDFNNEADTPDNFQSRRPNTSFCFLDIRSPGLGDTAMYLCATSLEKGTEAFFGQGTRLTVV.

The J gene is TRBJ2-3, the V gene TRBV20-1, with D possibly TRBD1 on 6 matching bases. V gave up 7 bases and J gave up 4 bases, with 9 bases separating them. The CDR3 loop spans 11 amino acids. Germline loops: CDR1 DFQATT, CDR2 SNEGSKA (reference sequence). The CDR3 DNA follows: TGCAGTGGGGACAAGGCAGATACGCAGTATTTT. Protein product: CSGDKADTQYF.

The rearrangement links TRBV19 to TRBJ2-2; 10 nucleotides line up with TRBD1. This CDR3 contains 14 residues. Trimming at V came to 7 bases and at J to 6 bases, leaving 5 bases not matched to a gene. CDR1 is LNHDA, CDR2 SQIVND, per germline (reference sequence). DNA of the CDR3: TGTGCCAGTACGCGGACAGGGGGGGCCGGGGAGCTGTTTTTT. Protein product: CASTRTGGAGELFF.

The V and J genes are TRBV5-1 and TRBJ2-3; 9 bases are shared with TRBD1. CDR1 is SGHRS, CDR2 YFSETQ, per germline. Trimming at V came to 8 bases and at J to 3 bases, leaving 4 bases not matched to a gene. The CDR3 is 13 residues long. The CDR3 spells CASKTGGTDTQYF. The CDR3 DNA is TGCGCCAGTAAGACAGGGGGGACAGATACGCAGTATTTT.

The chain is built from TRBV2 and TRBJ2-7; 8 bases map to TRBD1. The CDR3 length is 13 residues. Unmatched junction bases numbered 8, after V lost 10 bases and J lost 3 bases. Germline lookup yields CDR1 SNHLY and CDR2 FYNNEI. The chain's CDR3 is CAIQGEAYYEQYF. In nucleotides, the CDR3 is TGTGCCATACAGGGGGAAGCTTACTACGAGCAGTACTTC. The complete variable domain, with remaining parts taken from reference TRBV2 and TRBJ2-7, reads EPEVTQTPSHQVTQMGQEVILRCVPISNHLYFYWYRQILGQKVEFLVSFYNNEISEKSEIFDDQFSVERPDGSNFTLKIRSTKLEDSAMYFCAIQGEAYYEQYFGPGTRLTVT.

This chain uses TRBV6-5 with TRBJ2-7, with 7 bases aligning to TRBD1. V lost 6 bases to trimming and J lost 4 bases; unmatched junction nucleotides: 6. Germline CDR1 and CDR2: MNHEY and SVGAGI. CDR3 size: 13 residues. DNA of the CDR3: TGTGCCAGCAGACGGGACAGCAGTTACGAGCAGTACTTC. Translating gives CASRRDSSYEQYF.

This sequence joins TRBV7-9 and TRBJ1-6; D unclear. This CDR3 region has 14 residues. Germline CDR1 SEHNR, CDR2 FQNEAQ (reference sequence). V lost 4 bases and J lost 7, with 11 bases in between. Here the CDR3 reads CASSYSRENSPLHF. CDR3 nucleotide sequence: TGTGCCAGCAGCTACTCCCGGGAAAATTCACCCCTCCACTTT.

This clone was observed once. This CDR3 is CASSFGGNGEAFF. In nucleotides, the CDR3 is TGTGCCAGCAGTTTTGGGGGGAACGGTGAAGCTTTCTTT. This chain links TRBV12-3 or TRBV12-4 with TRBJ1-1, with a tentative D call TRBD1 (5 bases). The V end lost 3 bases, the J end lost 7 bases, and 12 bases lay between the germline ends. This CDR3 is 13 amino acids long.

The table lists this clone with a count of one. This sequence joins TRBV4-1 and TRBJ2-7; 7 nucleotides line up with TRBD1. The length of the CDR3 is 14 residues. Trimming took 0 bases from V and 3 from J; bases not matched to a gene: 2. CDR1 is MGHRA and CDR2 is YSYEKL in the germline V gene. The CDR3 DNA sequence: TGCGCCAGCAGCCAAGACAGGGGGAACTACGAGCAGTACTTC. Amino acid sequence: CASSQDRGNYEQYF.

This chain links TRBV7-2 with TRBJ1-3, with D perhaps matching TRBD1 (5 bases). Trimming removed 4 bases from V and 0 bases from J, with 10 bases in between. This CDR3 has 15 residues. CDR1 and CDR2 from the germline V gene are SGHTA and FQGNSA. CDR3: CASSSDIFSGNTIYF. CDR3 DNA: TGTGCCAGCAGCTCGGACATTTTCTCTGGAAACACCATATATTTT.

The V call is TRBV9, the J call TRBJ1-6; possibly TRBD1 for D (5 bases). CDR3 length: 15 residues. Trimming left V 3 bases short and J 6 bases short, with 13 bases between. Germline CDR1 is SGDLS and CDR2 is YYNGEE. Here the CDR3 DNA reads TGTGCCAGCAGCGAAGGCCCAGGGAGTAATTCACCCCTCCACTTT. It codes for CASSEGPGSNSPLHF.

Concerning this clone: Other DNA sequences in this sample translate to the same CDR3. This chain uses TRBV18 with TRBJ1-2; no clear D gene. V lost 6 bases, J lost 1 base, and 9 bases lay in between. CDR3 length: 13 residues. CDR1 and CDR2 from the germline V gene are KGHSH and LQKENI. The DNA for the CDR3 is TGTGCCAGCTCTCCCGACATTAACTATGGCTACACCTTC. Amino acid sequence: CASSPDINYGYTF.

The chain recombines TRBV5-1 with TRBJ1-6; TRBD1 matches 10 bases. With V trimmed by 4 bases and J by 7 bases, 2 bases remained unmatched. The CDR3 spans 14 residues. The germline V gene encodes CDR1 SGHRS and CDR2 YFSETQ. The CDR3 region is CASSTGQGNSPLHF. CDR3 DNA: TGCGCCAGCAGCACGGGACAGGGGAATTCACCCCTCCACTTT.

This clone was seen more than once but under ten times. The junction departs from the called germline gene at one end, perhaps through a read error. V and J are TRBV29-1 and TRBJ1-5; a possible D gene is TRBD1 (6 bases). CDR3 size: 16 residues. Germline CDR1 and CDR2: SQVTM and ANQGSEA. CDR3: CSLEGTRVGSVQPQHF. The CDR3 region has the DNA TGCAGCCTTGAAGGGACAAGGGTGGGGTCGGTTCAGCCCCAGCATTTT.

The chain employs TRBV7-8 and TRBJ2-7; 7 bases map to TRBD1. Germline CDR1 is SGHVS and CDR2 is FQNEAQ. This CDR3 contains 15 residues. The J segment lost 2 bases and the V segment lost 4 bases, leaving 8 bases of the junction unmatched. CDR3 sequence reads: CASSSLQGNTYEQYF. CDR3 sequence (DNA): TGTGCCAGCAGCTCCCTACAGGGGAATACCTACGAGCAGTACTTC.

Here the CDR3 reads CATTKTQGGHGYTF. For the CDR3, the DNA is TGTGCCACCACCAAGACACAGGGAGGTCATGGCTACACCTTC. The chain couples TRBV15 to TRBJ1-2; TRBD1 is a possible D gene (6 bases). Trimming stripped 7 bases from V and 6 bases from J, with 18 bases between. The CDR3 has 14 residues. Germline V CDR1 and CDR2: LNHNV, YYDKDF (reference sequence).